This T cell receptor (beta chain) was recorded in a study of T cell repertoires in aging, cancer and after chemotherapy. Amplification of TCR beta used genomic DNA extracted from peripheral blood. TRB rearrangements spanning V, D and J were amplified using mixed TRB-A/B primers. MiXCR was run by TCRdb on the multiplex PCR reads, yielding one entry per CDR3 protein. Of roughly 3,100 distinct CDR3 sequences listed, roughly 22% were seen once; the top ten hold under 60%. A note on this clonotype: A single base separates this from a much larger clone, so it may be a read error.

Germline V lookup: CDR1 MNHEY, CDR2 SVGAGI. The length of the CDR3 is 17 residues. The sample taken for sequencing was blood. The TCR was taken from a human donor with a solid tumor. The J gene is TRBJ2-1, the V gene TRBV6-5; D is possibly TRBD1 (6 bases). CDR3 in DNA: TGTGCCAGCAGTTACGCCACTGGACAGAACTCCTACAATGTGCAGTTCTTC. Its protein is CASSYATGQNSYNVQFF.